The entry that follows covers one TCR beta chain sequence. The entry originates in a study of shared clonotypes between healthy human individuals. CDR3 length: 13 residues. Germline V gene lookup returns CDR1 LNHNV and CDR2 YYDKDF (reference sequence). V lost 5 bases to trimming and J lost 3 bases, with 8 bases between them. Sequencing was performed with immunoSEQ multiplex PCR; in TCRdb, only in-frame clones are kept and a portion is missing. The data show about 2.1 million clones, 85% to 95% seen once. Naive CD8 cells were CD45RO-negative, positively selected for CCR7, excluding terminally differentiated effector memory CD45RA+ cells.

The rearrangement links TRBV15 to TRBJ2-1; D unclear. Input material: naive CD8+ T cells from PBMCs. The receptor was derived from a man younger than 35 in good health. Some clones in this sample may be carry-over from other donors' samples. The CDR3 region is CATSRAHYNEQFF. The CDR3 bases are TGTGCCACCAGCCGCGCTCACTACAATGAGCAGTTCTTC. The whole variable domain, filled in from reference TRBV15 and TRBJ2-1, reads DAMVIQNPRYQVTQFGKPVTLSCSQTLNHNVMYWYQQKSSQAPKLLFHYYDKDFNNEADTPDNFQSRRPNTSFCFLDIRSPGLGDTAMYLCATSRAHYNEQFFGPGTRLTVL.